What follows is one T cell receptor beta chain and its context. It has no known antigen specificity. The sample holds no much larger clone one base away, and base qualities are not on file. The same CDR3 is also encoded by other DNA sequences in this sample. From its cysteine to its phenylalanine, the CDR3 spans 15 amino acids. Just CDR3 DNA is preserved here, 45 bases in frame from base 1. V and J lose 0 bases and 4 bases, and a span of 8 bases separates them. The germline V gene provides CDR1 SGHRS and CDR2 YFSETQ. This sample is drawn from a study of blood T cell repertoires in COVID-19 (dated by TCRdb to 2020 to 2021). Concerning the study at large: Samples covering the acute and convalescent phases of COVID-19 were provided by collaborators in the United States, Italy and Spain. The repertoires were released in a freely available public database meant as a resource for research on the immune response to SARS-CoV-2. The material from the prospective study consisted of cDNA or gDNA derived from T cells, B-cell-depleted T cells, or PBMCs. The samples were drawn from the first 160 participants of the ongoing ImmuneRACE study and from over a thousand subjects provided by 6 global collaborators. Where HLA class I and class II types were available, the types were taken from metadata supplied by the sample provider, not from assay-based typing. The dataset comprised deeply sampled blood TCRbeta repertoires from subjects exposed to, actively infected with, or recovered from COVID-19. A de-identified subject ID, COVID-19 status, age in years and sex were almost always included in the sample metadata. Points the paper makes about the study in general: The amount of clinical and demographic metadata varied by source and participant and was provided uncurated.

One collaborating source in Seattle enrolled patients during active infection and followed them longitudinally through the course of disease. Each collaborating institution followed its own protocols to collect whole blood in K2EDTA tubes. For TCRbeta analysis, collaborator samples were shipped as frozen whole blood, as isolated PBMCs, or as DNA extracted from either sample type. The immunoSEQ Assay, a bias-controlled multiplex PCR, was used to amplify TCRbeta CDR3 regions from genomic DNA. Per the authors' processing: Within the assay, amplification of reference gene primers was used to estimate how many nucleated cells each sample contained. To quantify the absolute abundance of each unique TCRbeta CDR3 rearrangement, sequence reads were collapsed and filtered. For each sample, productive Simpson clonality was calculated by taking the square root of Simpson's diversity index across productive rearrangements. The clones in this table, taken by TCRdb from immuneACCESS, are in-frame only. Not every clone is retained; where verified, under half of the shortfall comes from an unresolved V gene, and the cause of the rest is unknown. V and J calls plus clone size are reproduced from that table; the DNA served to infer D and trimming. The sample yields 110,000 or so clones; approximately 85% were counted once. The ten largest clones add up to approximately 5% of the sample.

The chain uses TRBV5-1 and TRBJ1-6; the best D guess is TRBD1, with 5 bases matching. The source is a woman aged 55-70 years with COVID-19, enrolled during active disease. The sample taken for sequencing was peripheral blood. The CDR3 reads as follows: CASSLGGQYNSPLHF. Here is the DNA: TGCGCCAGCAGCTTGGGGGGCCAGTATAATTCACCCCTCCACTTT.